Described below is a single T cell receptor beta chain sequence and its context. Its antigen is currently unknown. The record originates from a study of T cell responses to AZD1222 COVID-19 vaccine. Study results and limitations: Researchers took repertoire samples only after the peak T cell response had come. Spike-wide vaccine-associated CD4 TCRs dominated at 160-218 and 743-854. Clonal diversity was possibly underestimated; the donors were predominantly white British and more often female. Recipients of AZD1222 seropositive at baseline numbered only 5 or 6.

V lost 9 bases, J lost 1 base, and 7 bases lay in between. The germline V gene encodes CDR1 LNHDA and CDR2 SQIVND (reference sequence). This CDR3 comprises 13 residues. The protocol was immunoSEQ multiplex PCR, while the TCRdb copy is restricted to in-frame clones and leaves out a portion. The sample yields tens of thousands of clones, 65% to 90% seen once. The material sequenced was peripheral blood, taken 28 days after the second AZD1222 dose. V usage is TRBV19 and J usage is TRBJ2-6; D remains unclear. The sequence came from an adult who received the AZD1222 COVID-19 vaccine. CDR3 sequence reads: CASSDSGANVLTF. In nucleotides, the CDR3 is TGTGCCAGCTCAGATTCTGGGGCCAACGTCCTGACTTTC. Full variable domain (remainder filled in from reference TRBV19 and TRBJ2-6): DGGITQSPKYLFRKEGQNVTLSCEQNLNHDAMYWYRQDPGQGLRLIYYSQIVNDFQKGDIAEGYSVSREKKESFPLTVTSAQKNPTAFYLCASSDSGANVLTFGAGSRLTVL.